The clone carrying this T cell receptor beta chain was counted a few times. Its antigen is unknown. Looked up from germline, CDR1 is SEHNR and CDR2 is FQNEAQ (reference sequence). The CDR3 is 16 amino acids. J was trimmed by 0 bases and V by 5 bases; bases with no gene match: 6. These data originate in a study of blood T cells in healthy people across ages. Regarding the study as a whole: Donors of long life had a larger count of naive CD4+ cells and greater diversity than aged donors.

Primers used in a second PCR of roughly 7 to 12 cycles were a sample-barcoded 5' primer and a J-beta primer mix. MiXCR was run by TCRdb on the 5' RACE reads, yielding one entry per CDR3 protein. The sample has around 1.7 million distinct CDR3 sequences, roughly 27% seen once; the top ten hold roughly 8%. Donors ranged from 6 to 90 years old and were healthy Caucasians in Russia. The sequenced sample was blood. The chain recombines TRBV7-9 with TRBJ2-1, with 8 bases aligning to TRBD1. The clonotype originates from a woman aged 30 to 39 in good health. CDR3 sequence: CASSPRQGTSYNEQFF. CDR3 DNA sequence: TGTGCCAGCAGCCCCCGACAGGGGACCTCCTACAATGAGCAGTTCTTC.